Below, one T cell receptor (beta chain) is given with its context. Its matching antigen is unknown. The TCR cDNA carried a universal primer site and UMIs from 5'RACE template switching. TCRdb reprocessed the 5' RACE reads via MiXCR and lists one record per CDR3 protein. The repertoire has 100,000 to 150,000 distinct CDR3 sequences, roughly 15% of them found once; the top ten carry about 42%. V dropped 4 bases and J dropped 4 bases, with 8 bases sitting between them. The CDR3 has 12 amino acids. In germline, CDR1 is SGHDT, CDR2 YYEEEE. This entry belongs to a study of T cells after yellow fever vaccination. Broader study findings: Reappearance after the booster was seen for most primary-vaccination clones, at roughly 96% CD4 and more than 80% CD8. There was a possibility that FACS-sorted repertoires contained abundant clonotypes contaminating from the bulk population.

V is TRBV5-6 and J is TRBJ1-2; TRBD1 might be the D (5 bases). The input for sequencing was CD8+ T cells sorted from PBMCs, taken 5 days after the yellow fever booster vaccination. This TCR derives from a man between 18 and 35 years old who received the YFV17D yellow fever vaccine. The CDR3 loop reads CASSQDSYGYTF. The DNA of the CDR3 is TGTGCCAGCAGCCAAGACAGCTATGGCTACACCTTC.